Following are 8 T cell receptor beta chains from one sample sequenced in a study of Ad26.COV2.S vaccination and SARS-CoV-2 variants. Using immunoSEQ multiplex PCR, the repertoire was profiled, and TCRdb retains in-frame clones only, with some absent. Of 360,000 or so clones listed, 87% are singletons. Indicated treatment: 15 to 20 received Ad26.COV2.S at low or high dose, single or two shots; about 5 received placebo; per-sample allocation not given. The samples were gathered on day 63 after the first injection of vaccine or placebo. This specimen consisted of peripheral blood, obtained in a trial of Ad26.COV2.S vaccine versus placebo. These receptors all stem from a person between 18 and 65 years old who received the Ad26.COV2.S COVID-19 vaccine or a placebo.

The V call is TRBV12-3 or TRBV12-4, the J call TRBJ1-5; D gene uncertain. Deletions cut 2 bases from V and 3 bases from J, with 2 bases between. This CDR3 region has 12 residues. This CDR3 is CASSLHNQPQHF. The CDR3 DNA is TGTGCCAGCAGTTTACACAATCAGCCCCAGCATTTT.

The rearrangement links TRBV29-1 to TRBJ2-7; tentatively, D is TRBD2 (6 bases). The CDR3 totals 14 residues. Germline CDR1 is SQVTM and CDR2 is ANQGSEA. Trimming took off 0 bases at V and 0 bases at J, with 9 bases between the two ends. CDR3 coding DNA: TGCAGCGTTGAAGATTGGGAGGACTCCTACGAGCAGTACTTC. This encodes CSVEDWEDSYEQYF.

This chain joins TRBV7-8 and TRBJ2-7; 8 bases are shared with TRBD2. V trimming: 5 bases; J trimming: 2 bases; junction bases outside the gene matches: 8. Germline V gene data show CDR1 as SGHVS and CDR2 as FQNEAQ. This CDR3 is built from 15 residues. The CDR3 DNA is TGTGCCAGCAGCCCTTACCCCGGGGGGGCCTACGAGCAGTACTTC. Protein sequence: CASSPYPGGAYEQYF.

The CDR3 reads CAWSQNRGYGYTF. DNA of the CDR3: TGTGCCTGGAGTCAAAACAGAGGGTATGGCTACACCTTC. V usage is TRBV30 and J usage is TRBJ1-2, with D unresolved. Trimming pared 2 bases from V and 5 bases from J, leaving 12 bases between. CDR1 is GTSNPN, CDR2 SVGIG, per germline (reference sequence). The CDR3 sequence is 13 residues long.

This clone was detected only once. The V call is TRBV10-3, the J call TRBJ1-1; 7 bases match TRBD1. The CDR3 covers 14 residues. CDR1 is ENHRY and CDR2 is SYGVKD in the germline V gene. The J segment lost 3 bases and the V segment lost 5 bases, leaving 6 bases of the junction unmatched. CDR3 nucleotide sequence: TGTGCCATCAGTTCCGGGACAGATGACACTGAAGCTTTCTTT. It codes for CAISSGTDDTEAFF.

The genes are TRBV6-1 and TRBJ1-2; D call uncertain. This CDR3 comprises 11 residues. V was clipped by 1 base and J by 7 bases, with 4 bases between them. Looked up from germline, CDR1 is MNHNS and CDR2 is SASEGT. The CDR3 loop reads CASSEGAGYTF. CDR3 coding DNA: TGTGCCAGCAGTGAAGGGGCTGGCTACACCTTC.

This chain links TRBV6-2 or TRBV6-3 with TRBJ2-7; D not resolved. The CDR3 runs 11 residues. Trimming cost V 2 bases and J 2 bases, with 1 base left between them. Per germline, CDR1 MNHEY and CDR2 SVGEGT. CDR3 in DNA: TGTGCCAGCAGTTACACCTACGAGCAGTACTTC. Amino acids: CASSYTYEQYF.

The chain carries TRBV5-1 and TRBJ2-7, with TRBD1 as a possible D gene (6 bases). The CDR3 length is 13 residues. In germline, CDR1 is SGHRS, CDR2 YFSETQ. The V gene lost 0 bases and the J gene lost 6 bases, with 10 bases spanning the gap. The CDR3 nucleotides are TGCGCCAGCAGCTTGGCCACAGGGTCCGAGCAGTACTTC. The encoded protein is CASSLATGSEQYF.